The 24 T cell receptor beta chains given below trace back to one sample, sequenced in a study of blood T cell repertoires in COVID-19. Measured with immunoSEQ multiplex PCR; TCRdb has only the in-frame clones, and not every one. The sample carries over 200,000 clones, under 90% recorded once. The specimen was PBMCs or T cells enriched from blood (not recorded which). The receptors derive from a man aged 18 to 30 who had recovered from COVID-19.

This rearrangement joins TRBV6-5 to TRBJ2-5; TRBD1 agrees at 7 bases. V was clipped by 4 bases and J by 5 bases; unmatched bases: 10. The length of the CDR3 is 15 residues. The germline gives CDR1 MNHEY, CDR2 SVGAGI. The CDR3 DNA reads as TGTGCCAGCAGTTCCCGGACAGGCAAGTGGGAGACCCAGTACTTC. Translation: CASSSRTGKWETQYF.

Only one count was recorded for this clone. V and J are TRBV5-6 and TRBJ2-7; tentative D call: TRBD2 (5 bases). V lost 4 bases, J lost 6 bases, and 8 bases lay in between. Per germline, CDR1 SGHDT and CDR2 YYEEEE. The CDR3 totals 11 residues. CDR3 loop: CASSLRGEQYF. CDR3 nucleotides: TGTGCCAGCAGCCTTCGGGGCGAGCAGTACTTC.

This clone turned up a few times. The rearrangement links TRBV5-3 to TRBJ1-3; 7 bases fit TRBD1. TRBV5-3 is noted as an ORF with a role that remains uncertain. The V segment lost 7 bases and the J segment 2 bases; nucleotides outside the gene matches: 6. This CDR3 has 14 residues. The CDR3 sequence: CARPPQGAGNTIYF. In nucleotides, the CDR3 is TGTGCCAGACCACCCCAGGGGGCTGGAAACACCATATATTTT.

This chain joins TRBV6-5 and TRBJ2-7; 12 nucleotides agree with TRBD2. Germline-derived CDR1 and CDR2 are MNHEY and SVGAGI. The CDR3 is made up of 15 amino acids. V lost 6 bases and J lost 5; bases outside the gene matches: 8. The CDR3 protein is CASSETSGSFHEQYF. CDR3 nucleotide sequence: TGTGCCAGCAGCGAGACTAGCGGGAGCTTCCACGAGCAGTACTTC.

The CDR3 loop reads CASSDPSGGRGEKLFF. The CDR3 nucleotides read TGCGCCAGCAGCGACCCGTCGGGGGGTAGAGGGGAAAAACTGTTTTTT. This chain links TRBV5-1 with TRBJ1-4, with TRBD1 as a possible D gene (5 bases). V lost 4 bases, J lost 8 bases, and 21 bases lay in between. CDR1 and CDR2 from the germline V gene are SGHRS and YFSETQ. The CDR3 contains 16 residues.

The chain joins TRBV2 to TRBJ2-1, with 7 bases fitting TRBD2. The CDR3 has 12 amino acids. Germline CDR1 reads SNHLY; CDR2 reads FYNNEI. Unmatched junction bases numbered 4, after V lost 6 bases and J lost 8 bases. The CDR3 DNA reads TGTGCCAGCAGACCGGGAGGCGATGAGCAGTTCTTC. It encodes CASRPGGDEQFF.

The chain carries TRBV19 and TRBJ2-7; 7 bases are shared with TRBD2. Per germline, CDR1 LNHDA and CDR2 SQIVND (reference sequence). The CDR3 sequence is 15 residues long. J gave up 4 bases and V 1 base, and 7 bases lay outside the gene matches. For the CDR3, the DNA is TGTGCCAGTAGTATAGCCACTAGCGTTCGGTACGAGCAGTACTTC. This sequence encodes CASSIATSVRYEQYF.

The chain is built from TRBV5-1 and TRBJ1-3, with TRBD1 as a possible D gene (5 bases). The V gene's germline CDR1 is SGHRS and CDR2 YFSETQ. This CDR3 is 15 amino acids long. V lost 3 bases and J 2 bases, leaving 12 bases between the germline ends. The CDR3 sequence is CASSWGWEAGNTIYF. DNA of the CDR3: TGCGCCAGCAGCTGGGGCTGGGAGGCTGGAAACACCATATATTTT.

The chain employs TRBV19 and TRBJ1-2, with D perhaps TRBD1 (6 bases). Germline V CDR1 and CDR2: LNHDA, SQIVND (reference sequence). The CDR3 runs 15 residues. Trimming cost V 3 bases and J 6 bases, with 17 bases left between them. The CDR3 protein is CASSMIQGRGNGYTF. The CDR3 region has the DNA TGTGCCAGTAGTATGATACAGGGAAGAGGAAATGGCTACACCTTC.

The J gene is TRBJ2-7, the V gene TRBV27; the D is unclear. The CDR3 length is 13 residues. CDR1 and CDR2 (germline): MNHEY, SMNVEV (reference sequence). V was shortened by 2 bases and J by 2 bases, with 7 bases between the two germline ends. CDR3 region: CASSLGPPYEQYF. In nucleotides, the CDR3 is TGTGCCAGCAGTTTAGGCCCCCCCTACGAGCAGTACTTC.

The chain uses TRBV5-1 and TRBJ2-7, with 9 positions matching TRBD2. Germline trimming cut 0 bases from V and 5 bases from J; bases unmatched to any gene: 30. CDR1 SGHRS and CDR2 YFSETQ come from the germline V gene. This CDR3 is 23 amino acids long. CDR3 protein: CASSLGRASGAFTDFPLSHEQYF. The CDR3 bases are TGCGCCAGCAGCTTGGGTCGGGCTAGCGGGGCCTTTACAGATTTCCCTCTTTCTCACGAGCAGTACTTC.

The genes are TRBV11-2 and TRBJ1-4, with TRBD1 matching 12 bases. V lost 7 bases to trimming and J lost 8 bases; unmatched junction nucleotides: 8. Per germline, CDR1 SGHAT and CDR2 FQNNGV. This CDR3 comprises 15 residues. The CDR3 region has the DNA TGTGCCAGCACCGGGACAGGGGGCGCGGGGGAAAAACTGTTTTTT. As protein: CASTGTGGAGEKLFF.

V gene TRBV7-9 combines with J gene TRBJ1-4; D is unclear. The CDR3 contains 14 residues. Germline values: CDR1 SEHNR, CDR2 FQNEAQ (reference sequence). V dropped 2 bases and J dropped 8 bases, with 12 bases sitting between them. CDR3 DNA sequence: TGTGCCAGCAGCTTACTATCAGGTTGGGAAAAACTGTTTTTT. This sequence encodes CASSLLSGWEKLFF.

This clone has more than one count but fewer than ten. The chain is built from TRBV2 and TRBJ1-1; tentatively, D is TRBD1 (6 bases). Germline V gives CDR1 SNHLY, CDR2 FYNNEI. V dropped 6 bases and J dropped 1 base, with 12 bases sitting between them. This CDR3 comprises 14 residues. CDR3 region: CASRIGGANTEAFF. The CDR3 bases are TGTGCCAGCAGAATAGGGGGGGCGAACACTGAAGCTTTCTTT.

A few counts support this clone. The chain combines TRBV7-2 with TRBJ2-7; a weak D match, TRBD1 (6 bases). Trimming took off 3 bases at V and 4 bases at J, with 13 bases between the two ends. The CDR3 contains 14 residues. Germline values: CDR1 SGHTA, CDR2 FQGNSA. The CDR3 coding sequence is TGTGCCAGCAGCTTCCGGGACACGGGTTACGAGCAGTACTTC. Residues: CASSFRDTGYEQYF.

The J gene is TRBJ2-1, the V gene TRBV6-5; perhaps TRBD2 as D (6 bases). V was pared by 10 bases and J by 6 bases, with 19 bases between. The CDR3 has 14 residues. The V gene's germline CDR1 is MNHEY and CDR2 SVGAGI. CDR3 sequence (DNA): TGTGCCACCGCCCGGGGGAATCAGGGCAATGAGCAGTTCTTC. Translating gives CATARGNQGNEQFF.

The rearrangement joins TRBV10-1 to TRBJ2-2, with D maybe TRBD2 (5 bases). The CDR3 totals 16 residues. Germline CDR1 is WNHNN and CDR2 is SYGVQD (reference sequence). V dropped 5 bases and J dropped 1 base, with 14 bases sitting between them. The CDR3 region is CASSTQAGRNTGELFF. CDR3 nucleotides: TGCGCCAGCAGTACCCAGGCGGGTAGGAACACCGGGGAGCTGTTTTTT.

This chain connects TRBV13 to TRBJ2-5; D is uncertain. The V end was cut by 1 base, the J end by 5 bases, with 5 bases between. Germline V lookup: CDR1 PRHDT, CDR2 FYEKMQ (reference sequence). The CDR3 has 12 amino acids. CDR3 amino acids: CASSLVRETQYF. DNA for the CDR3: TGTGCCAGCAGCTTAGTACGGGAGACCCAGTACTTC.

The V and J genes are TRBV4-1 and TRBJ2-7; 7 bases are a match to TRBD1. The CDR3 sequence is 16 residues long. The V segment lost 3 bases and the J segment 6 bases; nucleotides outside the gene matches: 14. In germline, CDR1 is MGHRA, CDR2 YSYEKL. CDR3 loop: CASSHQQGTRPGEQYF. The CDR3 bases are TGCGCCAGCAGCCACCAACAGGGGACAAGGCCCGGCGAGCAGTACTTC.

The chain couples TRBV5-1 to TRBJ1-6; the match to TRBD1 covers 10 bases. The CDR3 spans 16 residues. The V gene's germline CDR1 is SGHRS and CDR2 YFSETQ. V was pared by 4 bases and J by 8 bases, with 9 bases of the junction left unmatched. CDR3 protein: CASSQTGGISYSPLHF. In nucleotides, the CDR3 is TGCGCCAGCAGCCAGACAGGGGGCATAAGCTATTCACCCCTCCACTTT.

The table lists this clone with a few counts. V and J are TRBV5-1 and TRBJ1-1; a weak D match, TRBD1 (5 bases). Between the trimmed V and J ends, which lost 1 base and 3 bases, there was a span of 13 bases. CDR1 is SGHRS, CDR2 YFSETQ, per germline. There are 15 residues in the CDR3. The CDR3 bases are TGCGCCAGCAGCTTGCGCAGGGCGTCGGACACTGAAGCTTTCTTT. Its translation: CASSLRRASDTEAFF.

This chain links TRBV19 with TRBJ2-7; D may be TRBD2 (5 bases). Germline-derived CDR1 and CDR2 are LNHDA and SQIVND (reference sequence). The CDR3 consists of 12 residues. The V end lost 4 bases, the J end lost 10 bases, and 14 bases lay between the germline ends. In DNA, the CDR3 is TGTGCCAGTAGTACCCCCCTCGGGGATCAGTACTTC. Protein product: CASSTPLGDQYF. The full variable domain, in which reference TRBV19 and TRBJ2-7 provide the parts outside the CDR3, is DGGITQSPKYLFRKEGQNVTLSCEQNLNHDAMYWYRQDPGQGLRLIYYSQIVNDFQKGDIAEGYSVSREKKESFPLTVTSAQKNPTAFYLCASSTPLGDQYFGPGTRLTVT.

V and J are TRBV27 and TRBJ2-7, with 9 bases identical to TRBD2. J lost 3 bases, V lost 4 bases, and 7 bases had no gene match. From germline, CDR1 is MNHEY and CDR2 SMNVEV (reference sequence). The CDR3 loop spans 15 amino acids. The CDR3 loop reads CASSSRLAEYYEQYF. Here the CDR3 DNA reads TGTGCCAGCAGTTCCCGACTAGCGGAGTACTACGAGCAGTACTTC.

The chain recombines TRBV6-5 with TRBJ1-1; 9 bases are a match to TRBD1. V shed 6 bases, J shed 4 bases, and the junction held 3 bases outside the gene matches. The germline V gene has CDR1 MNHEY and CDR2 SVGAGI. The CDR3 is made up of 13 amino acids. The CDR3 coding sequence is TGTGCCAGCAGGAGACAGGGGGGCACTGAAGCTTTCTTT. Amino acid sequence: CASRRQGGTEAFF.